This T cell receptor beta chain comes out of a study of PD-L1 blockade in urothelial cancer (dated by TCRdb to about 2017). Background on the whole study: Every patient began therapy in the mid-2010s and was given atezolizumab 1,200 mg intravenously every 3 weeks. The study was an exploratory multi-omic analysis of somatic, immune and clinical correlates of response to PD-L1 blockade with atezolizumab in urothelial cancer. A median of around 150,000 T cells and 83,000 or so unique TCRs was obtained from blood samples, and a median clonality of approximately 0.086 was observed. Pretreatment blood TCR-seq was available for under 35 patients, at least one posttreatment blood collection was obtained for around 24 patients, and tumor TCR-seq was available for around 24 patients. TCR sequencing covered pretreatment tumor samples and matched, serially collected peripheral blood taken before and after atezolizumab treatment. Durable clinical benefit was achieved by nine patients and was not achieved by 20 patients. In the same patients who had TCR sequencing, pretreatment tumors also underwent whole exome sequencing and RNA sequencing. Patients had an ECOG performance status of 0 or 1 and had received between 0 and 3 prior chemotherapy regimens. About 90% of the roughly 29 patients were identified as males with urothelial cancer of bladder origin, and a prior smoking history was reported by 18 of 29 patients. Progression-free survival longer than 6 months counted as durable clinical benefit, and TCR features were additionally tested against both progression-free and overall survival. Blood samples were analyzed 3 weeks after the start of treatment (second dose) and 6 weeks after the start of treatment.

Points the paper makes about the study in general: Patients with durable benefit showed greater expansion of tumor-associated TCR clones in peripheral blood 3 weeks after starting treatment (n ≈ 23, p = 0.022). Because the sample size was small (n ≈ 31) and many exploratory analyses were performed, the results are intended to be hypothesis-generating. A pretreatment peripheral blood TCR clonality below the median was linked to improved progression-free and overall survival.

This sample's time point label indicates: pretreatment peripheral blood. The cohort included about 30 patients with locally advanced or metastatic urothelial carcinoma who were treated at Memorial Sloan Kettering on a trial protocol. Peripheral blood mononuclear cells were collected pretreatment and during treatment, with between 1 and 8 total time points obtained per patient. The Qiagen DNeasy Blood extraction kit was used to purify genomic DNA from total PBMCs and tumor samples. Collected pretreatment and during treatment, PBMCs were isolated and stored as previously described. A note on this clone: Its antigen is still unknown. Qualities for individual bases were not recorded, and no much larger clone is one base off.

From the cysteine through the phenylalanine, the CDR3 covers 16 amino acids. Kept here is only the CDR3 DNA, which spans 48 bases and is read in frame from base 1. CDR1 and CDR2 (SEHNR, FQNEAQ) derive from the germline V gene (reference sequence). Trimming costs V 5 bases and J 1 base, and their ends lie 16 bases apart. Synthetic TCR analog templates were spiked into each PCR to estimate absolute template abundance from read counts. TCRbeta CDR3 regions were amplified from genomic DNA with bias-controlled V and J gene primers using the immunoSEQ assay. Rearranged TCRbeta segments were sequenced at approximately 20X coverage. In the original analysis: Sequencing errors were corrected by clustering and CDR3s were annotated against IMGT to assign V, D and J genes. Downstream analyses used only productive TCRbeta rearrangements, leaving out any out-of-frame or stop-codon sequences. Clonality was calculated as one minus the Shannon entropy normalized by the log of the number of unique productive sequences. Fisher's exact test with Benjamini-Hochberg correction, at a threshold of adjusted p below 0.01, was used to find clones that differed between time points or between blood and tumor. In TCRdb, the immuneACCESS table is reduced to in-frame sequences with V and J assigned. These tables do not hold every clone; where another copy was compared, an unresolved V gene accounts for under half, and the others remain unexplained. V and J calls and clone size are those listed in that table; D and trimming were worked out from the DNA. This sample comprises roughly 90,000 clones, approximately 88% of them detected only once. Around 0.94% of the sample comes from the top ten.

The input for sequencing was PBMCs, taken around atezolizumab (anti-PD-L1) treatment. The sequence joins TRBV7-9 to TRBJ2-3; TRBD2 is perhaps the D gene, given 5 matching bases. The origin of this receptor is an elderly woman with urothelial cancer. CDR3 protein: CASSPKWEKGTDTQYF. Here is the DNA: TGTGCCAGCAGCCCCAAATGGGAGAAGGGCACAGATACGCAGTATTTT.